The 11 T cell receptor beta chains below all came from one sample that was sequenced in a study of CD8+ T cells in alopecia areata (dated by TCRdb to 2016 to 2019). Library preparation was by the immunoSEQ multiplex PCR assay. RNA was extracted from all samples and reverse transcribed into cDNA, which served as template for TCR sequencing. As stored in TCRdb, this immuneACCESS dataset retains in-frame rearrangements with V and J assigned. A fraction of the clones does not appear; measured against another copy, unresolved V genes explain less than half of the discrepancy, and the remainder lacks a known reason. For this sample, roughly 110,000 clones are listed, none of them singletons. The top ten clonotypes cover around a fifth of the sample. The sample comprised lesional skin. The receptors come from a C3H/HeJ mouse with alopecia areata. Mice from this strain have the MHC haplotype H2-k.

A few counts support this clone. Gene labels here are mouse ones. The CDR3: CTCSQGQDTQYF. CDR3 DNA, as far as it was read: TGCACCTGCAGTCAGGGACAGGAC. This rearrangement joins TRBV1 to TRBJ2-5; the match to TRBD1 covers 7 bases. The read is 4 residues too short to cover the CDR3 end, so that end is filled in from the germline J gene. The germline V gene encodes CDR1 NSQYPW and CDR2 LRSPGD (reference sequence). CDR3 length: 12 residues.

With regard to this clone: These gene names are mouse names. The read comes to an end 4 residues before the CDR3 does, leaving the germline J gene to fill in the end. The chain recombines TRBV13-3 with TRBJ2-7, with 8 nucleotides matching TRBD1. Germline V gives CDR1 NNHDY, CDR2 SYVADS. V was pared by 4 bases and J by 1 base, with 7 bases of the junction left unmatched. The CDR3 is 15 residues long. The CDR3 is CASSNRGRGSYEQYF. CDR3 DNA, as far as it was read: TGTGCCAGCAGTAACAGGGGGAGGGGGTCCTAT.

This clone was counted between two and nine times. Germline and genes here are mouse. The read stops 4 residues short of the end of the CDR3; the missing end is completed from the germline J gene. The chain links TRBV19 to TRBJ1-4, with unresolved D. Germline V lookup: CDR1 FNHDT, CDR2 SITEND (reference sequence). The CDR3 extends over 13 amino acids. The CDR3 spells CASSSRDTERLFF. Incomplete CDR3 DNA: TGTGCCAGCAGTTCCCGCGACACCGAA.

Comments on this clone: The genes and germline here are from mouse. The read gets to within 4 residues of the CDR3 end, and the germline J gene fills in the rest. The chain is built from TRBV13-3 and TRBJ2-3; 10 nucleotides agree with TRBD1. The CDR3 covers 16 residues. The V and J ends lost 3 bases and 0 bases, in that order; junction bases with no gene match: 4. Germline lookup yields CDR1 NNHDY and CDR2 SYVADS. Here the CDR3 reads CASSAGQGNSAETLYF. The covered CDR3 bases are TGTGCCAGCAGTGCGGGACAGGGGAACAGTGCAGAA.

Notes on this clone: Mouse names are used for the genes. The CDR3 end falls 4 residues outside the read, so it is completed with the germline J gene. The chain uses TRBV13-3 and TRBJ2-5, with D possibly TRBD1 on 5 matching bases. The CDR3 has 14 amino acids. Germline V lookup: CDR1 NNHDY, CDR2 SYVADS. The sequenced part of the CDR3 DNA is TGTGCCAGCAGTGGTGAGAGGGGAAGAGAC. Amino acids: CASSGERGRD. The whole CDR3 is CASSGERGRDTQYF.

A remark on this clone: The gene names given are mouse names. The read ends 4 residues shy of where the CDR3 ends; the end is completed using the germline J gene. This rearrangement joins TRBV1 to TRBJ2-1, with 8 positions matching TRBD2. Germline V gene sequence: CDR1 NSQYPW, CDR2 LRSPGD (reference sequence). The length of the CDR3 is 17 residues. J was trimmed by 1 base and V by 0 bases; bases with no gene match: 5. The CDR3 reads CTCSAEGWGGNYAEQFF. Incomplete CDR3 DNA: TGCACCTGCAGTGCAGAGGGATGGGGGGGGAACTATGCT.

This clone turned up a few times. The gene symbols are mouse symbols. Incomplete CDR3 DNA: TGTGCCAGCAGCCGACGACAGAAAAACCAAGAC. It yields the protein CASSRRQKNQD. The CDR3 as a whole reads CASSRRQKNQDTQYF. The chain couples TRBV14 to TRBJ2-5, with TRBD1 as a possible D gene (5 bases). The read finishes 4 residues shy of the CDR3 end, and the germline J gene is used to complete it. There are 15 residues in the CDR3. V lost 5 bases and J 0 bases, leaving 13 bases between the germline ends. From germline, CDR1 is SGHDT and CDR2 FRDEAV.

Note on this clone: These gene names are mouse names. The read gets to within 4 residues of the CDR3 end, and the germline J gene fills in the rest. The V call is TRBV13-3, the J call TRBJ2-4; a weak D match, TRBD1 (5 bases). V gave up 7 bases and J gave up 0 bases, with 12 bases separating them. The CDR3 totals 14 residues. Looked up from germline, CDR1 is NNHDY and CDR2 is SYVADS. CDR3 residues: CASSSGRSQNTLYF. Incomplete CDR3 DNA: TGTGCCAGCTCCTCAGGGAGAAGTCAAAAC.

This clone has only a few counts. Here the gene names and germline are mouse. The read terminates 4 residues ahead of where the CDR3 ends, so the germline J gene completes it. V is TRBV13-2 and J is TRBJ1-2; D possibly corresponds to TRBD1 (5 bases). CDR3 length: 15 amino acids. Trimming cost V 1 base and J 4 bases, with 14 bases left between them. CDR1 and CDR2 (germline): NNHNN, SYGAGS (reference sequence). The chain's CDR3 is CASGDPTASPSDYTF. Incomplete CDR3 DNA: TGTGCCAGCGGTGATCCGACAGCCTCCCCCTCC.

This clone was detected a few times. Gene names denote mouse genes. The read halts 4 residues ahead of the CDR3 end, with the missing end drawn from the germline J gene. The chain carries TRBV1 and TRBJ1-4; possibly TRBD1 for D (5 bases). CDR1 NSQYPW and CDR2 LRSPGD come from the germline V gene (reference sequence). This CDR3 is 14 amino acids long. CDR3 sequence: CTCSADRQLERLFF. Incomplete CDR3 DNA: TGCACCTGCAGTGCAGATCGACAGCTCGAA.

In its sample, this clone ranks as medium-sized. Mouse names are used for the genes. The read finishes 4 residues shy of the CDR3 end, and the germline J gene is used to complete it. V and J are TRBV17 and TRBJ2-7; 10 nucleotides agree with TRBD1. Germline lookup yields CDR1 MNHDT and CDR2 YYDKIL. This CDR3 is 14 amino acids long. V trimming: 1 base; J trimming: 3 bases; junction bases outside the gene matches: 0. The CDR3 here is CASSRGTGGYEQYF. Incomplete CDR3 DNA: TGTGCTAGCAGTAGAGGGACAGGGGGCTAT.